Below are 26 T cell receptor beta chains sequenced from a single sample in a study of response to subunit inactivated influenza vaccine. MiXCR was run by TCRdb on the RT-PCR reads, yielding one entry per CDR3 protein. The data show 500,000 to 600,000 distinct CDR3 sequences, roughly 8.2% seen once. The input for sequencing was PBMCs from blood, taken less than 30 months after vaccination. The receptors derive from a man aged 45-69 years who received an inactivated influenza vaccine.

This clonotype was observed a few times. The chain carries TRBV4-1 and TRBJ2-3; 11 bases align to TRBD2. Germline values: CDR1 MGHRA, CDR2 YSYEKL. The J segment lost 1 base and the V segment lost 1 base, leaving 7 bases of the junction unmatched. CDR3 size: 18 residues. CDR3 in DNA: TGCGCCAGCAGCCAAGTTTTAGTAGCGGGGGGGCGCACAGATACGCAGTATTTT. This gives the protein CASSQVLVAGGRTDTQYF.

The sample holds a few counts of this clonotype. V usage is TRBV30 and J usage is TRBJ1-4, with a weak D call TRBD1 (5 bases). CDR1 is GTSNPN and CDR2 is SVGIG in the germline V gene (reference sequence). The CDR3 has 12 amino acids. Trimming removed 4 bases from V and 11 bases from J, with 14 bases in between. This CDR3 reads CAWTSSWGKLFF. In DNA, the CDR3 is TGTGCCTGGACCTCCTCTTGGGGGAAACTGTTTTTT.

This clonotype appeared a few times. In nucleotides, the CDR3 is TGCAGTGCTGCCCGGGGGCCAATGAACACTGAAGCTTTCTTT. It is translated as CSAARGPMNTEAFF. V usage is TRBV20-1 and J usage is TRBJ1-1; D possibly corresponds to TRBD1 (6 bases). There are 14 residues in the CDR3. The ends were cut back, 5 bases at V and 0 bases at J, with 13 bases in the middle. Germline-derived CDR1 and CDR2 are DFQATT and SNEGSKA (reference sequence).

Many counts were recorded for this clonotype. CDR3 bases: TGCGCCAGCAGCCAAGCAGGGGCTGATACGCAGTATTTT. Encoded protein: CASSQAGADTQYF. V gene TRBV4-1 combines with J gene TRBJ2-3, with D perhaps matching TRBD1 (6 bases). Germline CDR1 reads MGHRA; CDR2 reads YSYEKL. The CDR3 runs 13 residues. The ends were cut back, 1 base at V and 6 bases at J, with 8 bases in the middle.

This clonotype was counted only a few times. The rearrangement links TRBV20-1 to TRBJ2-4; no clear D. The CDR3 is 14 residues long. CDR1 is DFQATT and CDR2 is SNEGSKA in the germline V gene (reference sequence). V was pared by 0 bases and J by 8 bases, with 14 bases between. CDR3 in DNA: TGCAGTGCTAGAGACCGGGCAGAGTCCTACATTCAGTACTTC. It specifies CSARDRAESYIQYF.

This clonotype was detected a few times. The chain joins TRBV7-9 to TRBJ1-2; D gene unclear. The germline V gene encodes CDR1 SEHNR and CDR2 FQNEAQ (reference sequence). Trimming took off 7 bases at V and 4 bases at J, with 19 bases between the two ends. The CDR3 totals 15 residues. The CDR3 sequence is CASTPRDDDRYGYTF. DNA of the CDR3: TGTGCCAGCACCCCAAGGGATGATGACCGCTATGGCTACACCTTC. Combining the CDR3 with reference TRBV7-9 and TRBJ1-2 gives the whole variable domain DTGVSQNPRHKITKRGQNVTFRCDPISEHNRLYWYRQTLGQGPEFLTYFQNEAQLEKSRLLSDRFSAERPKGSFSTLEIQRTEQGDSAMYLCASTPRDDDRYGYTFGSGTRLTVV.

The table lists this clonotype with a few counts. The chain recombines TRBV7-9 with TRBJ2-1; TRBD2 matches at 9 bases. Germline V gene lookup returns CDR1 SEHNR and CDR2 FQNEAQ (reference sequence). The CDR3 has 15 amino acids. With V trimmed by 8 bases and J by 7 bases, 12 bases remained unmatched. This chain's CDR3 is CASVAGLAGRNEQFF. The CDR3 region has the DNA TGTGCCAGCGTGGCGGGGCTAGCGGGACGGAATGAGCAGTTCTTC.

In this sample, this clonotype turned up many times. V usage is TRBV5-6 and J usage is TRBJ1-3; D not certain. Per germline, CDR1 SGHDT and CDR2 YYEEEE. The CDR3 length is 17 residues. V lost 4 bases, J lost 0 bases, and 17 bases lay in between. Written as DNA, the CDR3 is TGTGCCAGCAGCCCGGCATCTGACCGCTTCTCTGGAAACACCATATATTTT. Translated, it gives CASSPASDRFSGNTIYF.

The J gene is TRBJ2-3, the V gene TRBV30; 8 bases agree with TRBD2. Germline V gives CDR1 GTSNPN, CDR2 SVGIG (reference sequence). The CDR3 consists of 16 residues. V lost 3 bases to trimming and J lost 3 bases; unmatched junction nucleotides: 11. The CDR3 nucleotides read TGTGCCTGGAGGCACTCCGGGACTAGGCAAACAGATACGCAGTATTTT. Protein: CAWRHSGTRQTDTQYF.

The V and J genes are TRBV20-1 and TRBJ2-7; D gene uncertain. Germline V gene data show CDR1 as DFQATT and CDR2 as SNEGSKA (reference sequence). V was shortened by 0 bases and J by 6 bases, with 12 bases between the two germline ends. This CDR3 comprises 13 residues. The CDR3 nucleotides are TGCAGTGCTAGAGATGGTAGTTTGGGCGAGCAGTACTTC. It codes for CSARDGSLGEQYF.

The chain recombines TRBV20-1 with TRBJ1-5; the match to TRBD1 covers 7 bases. The CDR3 runs 17 residues. J gave up 2 bases and V 6 bases, and 16 bases lay outside the gene matches. Germline lookup yields CDR1 DFQATT and CDR2 SNEGSKA (reference sequence). CDR3 DNA: TGCAGTGCCGCGGGGGGACAGCCAGCACATCGCAATCAGCCCCAGCATTTT. It codes for CSAAGGQPAHRNQPQHF.

Many counts were recorded for this clonotype. The gene calls are TRBV4-1 and TRBJ2-6; the D call may be TRBD1 or TRBD2 (5 bases each). Germline-derived CDR1 and CDR2 are MGHRA and YSYEKL. V was trimmed by 4 bases and J by 4 bases, leaving 11 bases between them. CDR3 size: 15 residues. CDR3 amino acids: CASSPEGYGANVLTF. The DNA of the CDR3 is TGCGCCAGCAGCCCTGAGGGGTACGGGGCCAACGTCCTGACTTTC.

Only a few counts were recorded for this clonotype. V is TRBV5-5 and J is TRBJ2-7, with D unclear. In germline, CDR1 is SGHKS, CDR2 YYEKEE (reference sequence). V shed 1 base and J shed 2 bases, with 10 bases lying between them. This CDR3 is built from 14 residues. CDR3 DNA: TGTGCCAGCAGCTTGTTGTCGCGCACCTACGAGCAGTACTTC. This translates into CASSLLSRTYEQYF.

The chain couples TRBV9 to TRBJ2-1; tentatively, D is TRBD2 (5 bases). The CDR3 is made up of 16 amino acids. CDR1 and CDR2 (germline): SGDLS, YYNGEE. V lost 3 bases, J lost 5 bases, and 18 bases lay in between. CDR3 sequence (DNA): TGTGCCAGCAGCGACAACGGGATCGTAATAAACAATGAGCAGTTCTTC. Protein sequence: CASSDNGIVINNEQFF. Using reference TRBV9 and TRBJ2-1 for the parts outside the CDR3, the full variable domain is DSGVTQTPKHLITATGQRVTLRCSPRSGDLSVYWYQQSLDQGLQFLIQYYNGEERAKGNILERFSAQQFPDLHSELNLSSLELGDSALYFCASSDNGIVINNEQFFGPGTRLTVL.

This clonotype came up a few times. The chain recombines TRBV11-2 with TRBJ2-1; D may be TRBD1 (6 bases). The CDR3 spans 21 residues. The V gene lost 1 base and the J gene lost 0 bases, with 25 bases spanning the gap. Germline CDR1 and CDR2: SGHAT and FQNNGV. CDR3 protein: CASSLGGPGQSPVSSYNEQFF. CDR3 DNA sequence: TGTGCCAGCAGCTTAGGAGGCCCCGGACAGTCACCTGTGAGCTCCTACAATGAGCAGTTCTTC.

The chain has TRBV12-3 or TRBV12-4 and TRBJ2-5, with D maybe TRBD1 (5 bases). V was pared by 5 bases and J by 5 bases, with 21 bases between. The CDR3 has 16 residues. CDR3 coding DNA: TGTGCCAGCAGTCCTAGATCAGGGTTTGTTTTGGAGACCCAGTACTTC. It translates to CASSPRSGFVLETQYF.

The chain combines TRBV4-3 with TRBJ2-5; TRBD1 is a possible D gene (7 bases). V lost 0 bases and J 6 bases, leaving 17 bases between the germline ends. Germline V CDR1 and CDR2: LGHNA, YSLEER. The CDR3 totals 16 residues. The CDR3 nucleotides read TGCGCCAGCAGCCAAGATCTCCAGACAGGGAGGCAGACCCAGTACTTC. Encoded protein: CASSQDLQTGRQTQYF.

This clonotype showed up just a few times. This chain connects TRBV5-5 to TRBJ1-4, with D possibly matching TRBD1 (5 bases). The V end was cut by 0 bases, the J end by 5 bases, with 11 bases between. CDR3 length equals 15 residues. The germline gives CDR1 SGHKS, CDR2 YYEKEE (reference sequence). The CDR3 sequence: CASSLGPQANEKLFF. In DNA form, the CDR3 reads TGTGCCAGCAGCTTGGGACCACAGGCAAATGAAAAACTGTTTTTT.

This clonotype was observed a few times. In DNA form, the CDR3 reads TGTGCCAGCAGCCGGCGGACGCTTGGGTCAGAGACCCAGTACTTC. It translates to CASSRRTLGSETQYF. J is TRBJ2-5 and V is TRBV7-2; no reliable D call. CDR3 size: 15 residues. Germline V gene sequence: CDR1 SGHTA, CDR2 FQGNSA. V shed 5 bases and J shed 4 bases, with 17 bases lying between them.

This clonotype was seen only a few times. CDR3 coding DNA: TGTGCCAGCACCAGTGGGGACAGGGGTTACAATCAGCCCCAGCATTTT. It specifies CASTSGDRGYNQPQHF. The rearrangement joins TRBV6-2 or TRBV6-3 to TRBJ1-5; 10 bases line up with TRBD1. V was pared by 7 bases and J by 3 bases, with 9 bases of the junction left unmatched. CDR1 MNHEY and CDR2 SVGEGT come from the germline V gene. The CDR3 sequence is 16 residues long.

This clonotype was detected only a few times. The V gene is TRBV20-1, the J gene TRBJ2-5, with a tentative D call TRBD2 (6 bases). Trimming removed 6 bases from V and 7 bases from J, with 21 bases in between. This CDR3 region has 14 residues. Germline V gene data show CDR1 as DFQATT and CDR2 as SNEGSKA (reference sequence). The CDR3, as DNA: TGCAGTGCCAGGGACTCCAGGGAGCTCGGGACCCAGTACTTC. Translating gives CSARDSRELGTQYF.

This chain joins TRBV6-5 and TRBJ2-1; 10 bases agree with TRBD2. The CDR3 covers 15 residues. V dropped 2 bases and J dropped 7; count of bases not matched to a gene: 5. The germline CDR1 and CDR2 sequences are MNHEY and SVGAGI. The CDR3 protein is CASSYLAGAGNEQFF. CDR3 DNA: TGTGCCAGCAGTTACCTAGCGGGAGCAGGGAATGAGCAGTTCTTC.

This clonotype has just a few counts. The chain recombines TRBV5-1 with TRBJ2-1; D remains ambiguous. CDR3 length: 13 residues. The V gene lost 4 bases and the J gene lost 10 bases, with 15 bases spanning the gap. Germline V gives CDR1 SGHRS, CDR2 YFSETQ. In DNA, the CDR3 is TGCGCCAGCAGCACGACTTCGATGGGAGAGCAGTTCTTC. Protein product: CASSTTSMGEQFF.

V usage is TRBV4-1 and J usage is TRBJ2-1; 12 nucleotides align to TRBD2. The J segment lost 3 bases and the V segment lost 4 bases, leaving 7 bases of the junction unmatched. Germline assignment: CDR1 MGHRA and CDR2 YSYEKL. The CDR3 loop spans 17 amino acids. CDR3 DNA sequence: TGCGCCAGCAGCCGGGGACTAGCGGGTCCTATCTACAATGAGCAGTTCTTC. The encoded protein is CASSRGLAGPIYNEQFF.

This rearrangement joins TRBV12-3 or TRBV12-4 to TRBJ1-2; 11 nucleotides agree with TRBD1. The J segment lost 8 bases and the V segment lost 3 bases, leaving 11 bases of the junction unmatched. There are 16 residues in the CDR3. The CDR3, as DNA: TGTGCCAGCAGTTTTGCCGCTGGACAGGGGGCGGAAGGCTACACCTTC. Protein product: CASSFAAGQGAEGYTF.

Many counts were recorded for this clonotype. The rearrangement joins TRBV29-1 to TRBJ1-1; TRBD1 aligns across 11 bases. This CDR3 has 16 residues. The J segment lost 13 bases and the V segment lost 0 bases, leaving 16 bases of the junction unmatched. Germline CDR1 and CDR2: SQVTM and ANQGSEA. The chain's CDR3 is CSVEDTRGQGGSLLFF. The CDR3 DNA reads TGCAGCGTTGAAGATACGAGGGGACAGGGGGGATCCCTCCTTTTCTTT.